This T cell receptor (beta chain) is drawn from a study of cytomegalovirus exposure and HLA in healthy donors. Details on this clone: Antigen unknown.

The CDR3 extends over 15 amino acids. J lost 1 base, V lost 6 bases, and 4 bases had no gene match. CDR1 is ENHRY and CDR2 is SYGVKD in the germline V gene. Study results and limitations: Reports credit the classifier with highly specific, highly sensitive diagnosis of cytomegalovirus status. The study put around 180 TCR beta chains on its list as cytomegalovirus-associated. Among TCR beta chains of equal frequency, HLA-associated ones were more clonally expanded in a later analysis.

PCR employed 60 Vbeta and 13 Jbeta primers. This table comes from immunoSEQ multiplex PCR, and its TCRdb copy is limited to in-frame clones, with some not included. The sample shows about 160,000 clones, 60% to 85% of them seen only once. Source material: PBMCs. This clonotype was sampled from a man aged 45-65 years in good health and CMV-seropositive. The chain carries TRBV10-3 and TRBJ1-5; 9 bases map to TRBD1. The chain's CDR3 is CAISTDRGSNQPQHF. The CDR3 DNA reads as TGTGCCATCAGCACCGACAGGGGGAGCAATCAGCCCCAGCATTTT.